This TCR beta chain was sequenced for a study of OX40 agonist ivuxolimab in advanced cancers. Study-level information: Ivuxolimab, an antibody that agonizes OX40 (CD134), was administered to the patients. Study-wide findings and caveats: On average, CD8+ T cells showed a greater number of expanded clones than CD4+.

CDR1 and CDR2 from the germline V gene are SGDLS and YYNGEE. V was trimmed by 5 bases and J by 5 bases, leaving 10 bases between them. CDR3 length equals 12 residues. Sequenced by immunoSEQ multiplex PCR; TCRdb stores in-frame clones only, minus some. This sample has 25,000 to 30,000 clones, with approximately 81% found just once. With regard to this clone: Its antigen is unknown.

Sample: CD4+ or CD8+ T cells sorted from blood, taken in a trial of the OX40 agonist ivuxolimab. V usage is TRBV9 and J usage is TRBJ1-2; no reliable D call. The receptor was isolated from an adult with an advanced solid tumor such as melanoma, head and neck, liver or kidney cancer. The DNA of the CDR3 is TGTGCCAGCAGACACCTAATTTATGGCTACACCTTC. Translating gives CASRHLIYGYTF. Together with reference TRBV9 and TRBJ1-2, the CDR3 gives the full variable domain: DSGVTQTPKHLITATGQRVTLRCSPRSGDLSVYWYQQSLDQGLQFLIQYYNGEERAKGNILERFSAQQFPDLHSELNLSSLELGDSALYFCASRHLIYGYTFGSGTRLTVV.